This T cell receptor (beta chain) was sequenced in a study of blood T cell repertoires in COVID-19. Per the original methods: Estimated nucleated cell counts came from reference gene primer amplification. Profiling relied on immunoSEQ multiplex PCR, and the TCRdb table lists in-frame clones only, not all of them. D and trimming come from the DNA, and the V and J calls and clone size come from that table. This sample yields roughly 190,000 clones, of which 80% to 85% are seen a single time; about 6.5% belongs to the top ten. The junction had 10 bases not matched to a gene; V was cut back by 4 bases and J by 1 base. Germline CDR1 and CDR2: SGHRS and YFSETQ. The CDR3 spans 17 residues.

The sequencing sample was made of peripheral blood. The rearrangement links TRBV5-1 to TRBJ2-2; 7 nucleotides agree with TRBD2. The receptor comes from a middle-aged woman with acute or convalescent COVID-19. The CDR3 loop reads CASSPHHGGGNTGELFF. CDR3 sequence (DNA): TGCGCCAGCAGCCCCCACCATGGCGGGGGGAACACCGGGGAGCTGTTTTTT. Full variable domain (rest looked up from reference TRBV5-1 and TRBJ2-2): KAGVTQTPRYLIKTRGQQVTLSCSPISGHRSVSWYQQTPGQGLQFLFEYFSETQRNKGNFPGRFSGRQFSNSRSEMNVSTLELGDSALYLCASSPHHGGGNTGELFFGEGSRLTVL.